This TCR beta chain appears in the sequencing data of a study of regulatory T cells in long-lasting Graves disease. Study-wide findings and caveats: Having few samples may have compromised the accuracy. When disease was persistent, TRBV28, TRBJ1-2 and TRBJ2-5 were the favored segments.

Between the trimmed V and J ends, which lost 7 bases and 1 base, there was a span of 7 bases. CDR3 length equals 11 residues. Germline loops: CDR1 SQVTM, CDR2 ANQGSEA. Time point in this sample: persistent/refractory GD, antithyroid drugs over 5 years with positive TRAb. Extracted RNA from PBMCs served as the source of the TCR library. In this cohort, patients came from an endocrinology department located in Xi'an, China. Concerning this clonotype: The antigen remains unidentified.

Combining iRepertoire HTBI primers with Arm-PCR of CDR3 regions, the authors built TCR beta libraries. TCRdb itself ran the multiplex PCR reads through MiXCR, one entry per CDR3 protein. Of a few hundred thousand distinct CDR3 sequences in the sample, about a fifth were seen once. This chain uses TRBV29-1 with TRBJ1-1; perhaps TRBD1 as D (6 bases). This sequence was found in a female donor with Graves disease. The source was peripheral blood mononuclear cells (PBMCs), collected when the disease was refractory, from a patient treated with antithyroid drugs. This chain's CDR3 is CSAGANTEAFF. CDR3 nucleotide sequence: TGCAGCGCGGGGGCGAACACTGAAGCTTTCTTT.